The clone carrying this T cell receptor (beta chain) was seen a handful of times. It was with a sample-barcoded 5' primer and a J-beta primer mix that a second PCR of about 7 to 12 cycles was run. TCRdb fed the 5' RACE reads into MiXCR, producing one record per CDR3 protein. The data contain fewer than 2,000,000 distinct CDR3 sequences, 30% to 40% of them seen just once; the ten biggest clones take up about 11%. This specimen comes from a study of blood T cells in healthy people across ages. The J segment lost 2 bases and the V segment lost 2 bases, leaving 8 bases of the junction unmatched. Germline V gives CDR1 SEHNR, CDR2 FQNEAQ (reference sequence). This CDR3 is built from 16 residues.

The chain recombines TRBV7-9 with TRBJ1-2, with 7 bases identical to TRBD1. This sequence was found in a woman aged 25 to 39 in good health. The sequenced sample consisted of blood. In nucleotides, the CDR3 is TGTGCCAGCAGCTTAAATCCAGGACAGGCGAACTATGGCTACACCTTC. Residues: CASSLNPGQANYGYTF.